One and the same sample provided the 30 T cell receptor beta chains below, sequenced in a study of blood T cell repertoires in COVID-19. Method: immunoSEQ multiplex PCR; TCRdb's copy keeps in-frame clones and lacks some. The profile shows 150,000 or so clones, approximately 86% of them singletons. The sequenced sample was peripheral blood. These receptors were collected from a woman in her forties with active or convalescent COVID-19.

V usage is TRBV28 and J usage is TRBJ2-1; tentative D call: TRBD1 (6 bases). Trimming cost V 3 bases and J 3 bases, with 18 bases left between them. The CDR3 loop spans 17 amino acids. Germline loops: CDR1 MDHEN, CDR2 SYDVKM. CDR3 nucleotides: TGTGCCAGCAGTTTGGCCCTGACAGGTGGACACTACAATGAGCAGTTCTTC. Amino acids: CASSLALTGGHYNEQFF.

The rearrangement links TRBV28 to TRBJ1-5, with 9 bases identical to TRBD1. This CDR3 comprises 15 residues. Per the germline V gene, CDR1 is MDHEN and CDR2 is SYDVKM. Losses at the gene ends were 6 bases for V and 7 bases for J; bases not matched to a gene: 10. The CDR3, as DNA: TGTGCCAGCAGCCCCGCGACAGGGGGTCGGCAGCCCCAGCATTTT. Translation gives CASSPATGGRQPQHF.

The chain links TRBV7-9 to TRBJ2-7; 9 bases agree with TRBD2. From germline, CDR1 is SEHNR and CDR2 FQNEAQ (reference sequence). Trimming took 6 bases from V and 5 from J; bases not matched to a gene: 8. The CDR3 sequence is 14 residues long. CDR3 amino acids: CASRASGRTHEQYF. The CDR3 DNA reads TGTGCCAGCAGGGCCAGCGGGAGGACCCACGAGCAGTACTTC.

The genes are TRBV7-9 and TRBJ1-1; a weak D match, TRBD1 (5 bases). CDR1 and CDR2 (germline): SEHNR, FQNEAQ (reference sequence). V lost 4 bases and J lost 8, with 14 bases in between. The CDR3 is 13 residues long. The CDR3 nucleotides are TGTGCCAGCAGCTCGCCCGACAGAGCGGAAGCTTTCTTT. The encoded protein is CASSSPDRAEAFF.

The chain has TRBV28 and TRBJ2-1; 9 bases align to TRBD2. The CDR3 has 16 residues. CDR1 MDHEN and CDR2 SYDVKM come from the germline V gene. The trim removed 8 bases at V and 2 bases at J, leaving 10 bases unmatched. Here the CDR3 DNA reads TGTGCCAGCCGGCGGGGGGGCCCGCAAACCTACAATGAGCAGTTCTTC. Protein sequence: CASRRGGPQTYNEQFF.

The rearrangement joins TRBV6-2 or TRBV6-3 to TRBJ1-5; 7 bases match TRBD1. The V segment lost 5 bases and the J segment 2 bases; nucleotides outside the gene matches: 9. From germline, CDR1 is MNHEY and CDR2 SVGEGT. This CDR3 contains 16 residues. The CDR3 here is CASSGQEGLGNQPQHF. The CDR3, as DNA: TGTGCCAGCAGTGGACAGGAGGGCCTAGGCAATCAGCCCCAGCATTTT.

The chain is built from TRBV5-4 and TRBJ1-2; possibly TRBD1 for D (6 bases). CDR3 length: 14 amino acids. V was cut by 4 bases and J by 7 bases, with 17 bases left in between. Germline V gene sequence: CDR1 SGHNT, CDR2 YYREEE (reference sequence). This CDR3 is CASSGQWGRPGYTF. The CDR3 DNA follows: TGTGCCAGCAGCGGACAGTGGGGGCGCCCTGGCTACACCTTC.

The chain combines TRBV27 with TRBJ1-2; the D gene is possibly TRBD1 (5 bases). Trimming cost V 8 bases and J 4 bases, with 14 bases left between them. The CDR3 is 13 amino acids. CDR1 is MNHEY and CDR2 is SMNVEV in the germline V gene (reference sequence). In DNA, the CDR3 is TGTGCCAGCCGTAACGGGGGGAGCTATGGCTACACCTTC. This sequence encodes CASRNGGSYGYTF.

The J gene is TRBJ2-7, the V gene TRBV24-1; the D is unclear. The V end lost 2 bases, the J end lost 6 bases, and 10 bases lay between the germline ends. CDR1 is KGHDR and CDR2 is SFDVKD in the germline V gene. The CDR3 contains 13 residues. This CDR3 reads CATSDSSVGEQYF. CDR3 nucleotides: TGTGCCACCAGTGATTCCTCCGTCGGCGAGCAGTACTTC.

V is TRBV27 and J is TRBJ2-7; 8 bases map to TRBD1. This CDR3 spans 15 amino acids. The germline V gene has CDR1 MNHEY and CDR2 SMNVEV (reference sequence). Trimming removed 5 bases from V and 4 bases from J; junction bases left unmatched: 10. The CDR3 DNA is TGTGCCAGCAGTCCGTCGGGACAGGAGGGATACGAGCAGTACTTC. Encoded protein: CASSPSGQEGYEQYF.

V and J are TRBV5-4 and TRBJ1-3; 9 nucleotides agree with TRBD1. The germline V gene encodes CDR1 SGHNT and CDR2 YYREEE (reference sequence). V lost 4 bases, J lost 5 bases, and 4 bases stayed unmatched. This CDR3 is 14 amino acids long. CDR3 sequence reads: CASSPDRGRNTIYF. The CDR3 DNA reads TGTGCCAGCAGCCCGGACAGGGGAAGAAACACCATATATTTT. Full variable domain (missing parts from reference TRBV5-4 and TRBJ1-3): ETGVTQSPTHLIKTRGQQVTLRCSSQSGHNTVSWYQQALGQGPQFIFQYYREEENGRGNFPPRFSGLQFPNYSSELNVNALELDDSALYLCASSPDRGRNTIYFGEGSWLTVV.

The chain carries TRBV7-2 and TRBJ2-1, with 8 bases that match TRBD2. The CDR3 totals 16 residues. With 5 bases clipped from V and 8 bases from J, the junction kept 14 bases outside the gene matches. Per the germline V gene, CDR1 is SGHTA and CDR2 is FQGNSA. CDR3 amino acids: CASSPTRGTRGDEQFF. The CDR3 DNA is TGTGCCAGCAGCCCGACCCGGGGTACGCGGGGGGATGAGCAGTTCTTC.

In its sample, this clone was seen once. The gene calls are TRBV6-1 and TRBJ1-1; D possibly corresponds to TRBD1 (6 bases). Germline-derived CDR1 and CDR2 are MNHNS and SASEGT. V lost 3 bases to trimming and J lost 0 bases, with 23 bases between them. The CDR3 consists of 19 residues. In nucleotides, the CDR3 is TGTGCCAGCAGTGACGTATCAGACCGGGACATCCTCATGAACACTGAAGCTTTCTTT. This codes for CASSDVSDRDILMNTEAFF.

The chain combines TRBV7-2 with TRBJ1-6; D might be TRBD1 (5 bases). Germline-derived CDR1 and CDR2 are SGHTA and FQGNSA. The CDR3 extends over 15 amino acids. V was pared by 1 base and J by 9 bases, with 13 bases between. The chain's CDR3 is CASSLGGRRGSPLHF. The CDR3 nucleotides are TGTGCCAGCAGCTTAGGGGGCAGGCGGGGTTCACCCCTCCACTTT.

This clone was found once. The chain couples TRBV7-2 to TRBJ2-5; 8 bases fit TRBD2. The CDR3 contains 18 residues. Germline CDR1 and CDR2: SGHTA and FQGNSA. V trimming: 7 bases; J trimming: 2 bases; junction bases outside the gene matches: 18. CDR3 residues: CASTGKFRLAGDQETQYF. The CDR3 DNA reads TGTGCCAGCACCGGGAAGTTCCGGCTAGCGGGTGATCAAGAGACCCAGTACTTC.

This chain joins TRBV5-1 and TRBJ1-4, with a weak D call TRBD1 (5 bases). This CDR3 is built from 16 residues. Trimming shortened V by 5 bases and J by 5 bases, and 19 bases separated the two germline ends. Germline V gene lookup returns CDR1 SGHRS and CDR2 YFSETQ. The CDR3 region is CASSLDQAGQNEKLFF. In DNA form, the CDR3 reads TGCGCCAGCAGTCTGGACCAGGCAGGGCAGAATGAAAAACTGTTTTTT. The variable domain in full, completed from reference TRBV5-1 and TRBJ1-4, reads KAGVTQTPRYLIKTRGQQVTLSCSPISGHRSVSWYQQTPGQGLQFLFEYFSETQRNKGNFPGRFSGRQFSNSRSEMNVSTLELGDSALYLCASSLDQAGQNEKLFFGSGTQLSVL.

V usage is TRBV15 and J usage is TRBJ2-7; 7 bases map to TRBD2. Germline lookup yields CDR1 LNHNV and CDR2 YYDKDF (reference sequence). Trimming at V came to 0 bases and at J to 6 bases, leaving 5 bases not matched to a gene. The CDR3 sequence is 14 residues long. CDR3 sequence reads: CATSRETGGGEQYF. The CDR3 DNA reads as TGTGCCACCAGCAGAGAGACGGGAGGAGGCGAGCAGTACTTC.

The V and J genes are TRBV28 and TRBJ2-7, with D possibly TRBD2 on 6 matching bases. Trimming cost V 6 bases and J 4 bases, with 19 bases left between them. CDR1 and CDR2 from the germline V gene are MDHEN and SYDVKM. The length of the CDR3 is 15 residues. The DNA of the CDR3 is TGTGCCAGCAGCTCCCGGAGTTCAGGGAGGTACGAGCAGTACTTC. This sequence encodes CASSSRSSGRYEQYF.

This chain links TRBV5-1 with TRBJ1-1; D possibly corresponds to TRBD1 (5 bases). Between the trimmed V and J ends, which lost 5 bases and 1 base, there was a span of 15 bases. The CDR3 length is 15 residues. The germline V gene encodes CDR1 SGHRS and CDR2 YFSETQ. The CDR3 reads CASRRGTEANTEAFF. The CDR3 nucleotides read TGCGCCAGCAGACGGGGGACCGAAGCGAACACTGAAGCTTTCTTT.

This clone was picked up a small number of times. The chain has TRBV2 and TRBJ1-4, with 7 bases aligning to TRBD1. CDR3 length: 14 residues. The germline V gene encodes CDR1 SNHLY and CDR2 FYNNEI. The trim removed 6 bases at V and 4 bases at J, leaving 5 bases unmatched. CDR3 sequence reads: CASSQGDLNEKLFF. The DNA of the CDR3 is TGTGCCAGCAGCCAGGGGGACCTTAATGAAAAACTGTTTTTT.

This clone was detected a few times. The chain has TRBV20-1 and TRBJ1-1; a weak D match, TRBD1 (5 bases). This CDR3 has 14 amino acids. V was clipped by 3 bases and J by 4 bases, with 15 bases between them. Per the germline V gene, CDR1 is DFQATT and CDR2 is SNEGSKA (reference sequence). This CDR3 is CSASGRQGSTEAFF. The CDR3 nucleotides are TGCAGTGCTAGTGGGCGGCAGGGCTCCACTGAAGCTTTCTTT.

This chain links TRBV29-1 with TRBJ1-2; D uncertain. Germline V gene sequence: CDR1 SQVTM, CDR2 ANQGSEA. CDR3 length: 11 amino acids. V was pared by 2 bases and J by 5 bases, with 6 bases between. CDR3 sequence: CSVELRYGYTF. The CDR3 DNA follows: TGCAGCGTTGAATTGCGGTATGGCTACACCTTC.

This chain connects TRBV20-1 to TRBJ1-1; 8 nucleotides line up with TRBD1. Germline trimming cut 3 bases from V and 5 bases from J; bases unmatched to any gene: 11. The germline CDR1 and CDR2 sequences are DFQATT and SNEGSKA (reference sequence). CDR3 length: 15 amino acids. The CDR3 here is CSASRLPGGPTEAFF. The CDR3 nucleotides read TGCAGTGCTAGTCGCTTGCCAGGGGGCCCAACTGAAGCTTTCTTT.

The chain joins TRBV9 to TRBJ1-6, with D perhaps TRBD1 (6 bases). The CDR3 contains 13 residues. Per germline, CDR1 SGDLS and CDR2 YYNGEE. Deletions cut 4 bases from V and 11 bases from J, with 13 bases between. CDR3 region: CASSPREGAPLHF. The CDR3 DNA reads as TGTGCCAGCAGCCCAAGGGAGGGGGCACCCCTCCACTTT. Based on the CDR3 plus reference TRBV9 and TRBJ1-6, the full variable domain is DSGVTQTPKHLITATGQRVTLRCSPRSGDLSVYWYQQSLDQGLQFLIQYYNGEERAKGNILERFSAQQFPDLHSELNLSSLELGDSALYFCASSPREGAPLHFGNGTRLTVT.

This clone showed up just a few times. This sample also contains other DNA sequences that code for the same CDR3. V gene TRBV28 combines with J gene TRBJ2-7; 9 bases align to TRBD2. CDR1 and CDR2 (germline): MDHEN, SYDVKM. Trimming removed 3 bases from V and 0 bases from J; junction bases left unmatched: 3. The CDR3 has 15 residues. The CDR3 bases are TGTGCCAGCAGTTTGGCAGCGGGGGGCTCCTACGAGCAGTACTTC. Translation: CASSLAAGGSYEQYF. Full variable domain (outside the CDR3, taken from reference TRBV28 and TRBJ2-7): DVKVTQSSRYLVKRTGEKVFLECVQDMDHENMFWYRQDPGLGLRLIYFSYDVKMKEKGDIPEGYSVSREKKERFSLILESASTNQTSMYLCASSLAAGGSYEQYFGPGTRLTVT.

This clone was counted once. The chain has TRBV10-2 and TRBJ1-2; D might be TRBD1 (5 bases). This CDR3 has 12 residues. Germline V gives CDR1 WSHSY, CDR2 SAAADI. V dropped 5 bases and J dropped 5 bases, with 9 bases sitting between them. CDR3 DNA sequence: TGCGCCAGCAGTCGGGGGGAGTATGGCTACACCTTC. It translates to CASSRGEYGYTF.

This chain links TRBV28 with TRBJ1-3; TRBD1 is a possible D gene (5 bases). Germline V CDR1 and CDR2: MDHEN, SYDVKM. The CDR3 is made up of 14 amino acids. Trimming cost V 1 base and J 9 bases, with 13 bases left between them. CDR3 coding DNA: TGTGCCAGCAGTTTATCGCAGGGTTTACTCACCATATATTTT. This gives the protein CASSLSQGLLTIYF.

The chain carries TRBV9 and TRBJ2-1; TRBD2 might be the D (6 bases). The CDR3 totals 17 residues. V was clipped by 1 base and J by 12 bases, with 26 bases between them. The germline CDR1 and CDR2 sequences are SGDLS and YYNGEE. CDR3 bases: TGTGCCAGCAGCGTAAGGGCGGAGGGACGGACCCGCTCGGGGCAGTTCTTC. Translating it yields CASSVRAEGRTRSGQFF. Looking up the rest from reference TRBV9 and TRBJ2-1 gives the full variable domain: DSGVTQTPKHLITATGQRVTLRCSPRSGDLSVYWYQQSLDQGLQFLIQYYNGEERAKGNILERFSAQQFPDLHSELNLSSLELGDSALYFCASSVRAEGRTRSGQFFGPGTRLTVL.

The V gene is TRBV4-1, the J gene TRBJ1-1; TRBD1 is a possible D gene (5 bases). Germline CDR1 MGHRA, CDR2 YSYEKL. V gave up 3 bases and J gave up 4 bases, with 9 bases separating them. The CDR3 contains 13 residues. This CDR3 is CASSQGQGTEAFF. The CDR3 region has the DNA TGCGCCAGCAGCCAGGGTCAGGGCACTGAAGCTTTCTTT.

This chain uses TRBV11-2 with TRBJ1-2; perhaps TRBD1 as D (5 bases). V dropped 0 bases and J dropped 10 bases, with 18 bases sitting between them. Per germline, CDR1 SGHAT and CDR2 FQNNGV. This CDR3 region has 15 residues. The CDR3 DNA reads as TGTGCCAGCAGCTTAGATCGCGGGGCTGGACGGGACTACACCTTC. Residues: CASSLDRGAGRDYTF. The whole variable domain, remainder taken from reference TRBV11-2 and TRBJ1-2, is EAGVAQSPRYKIIEKRQSVAFWCNPISGHATLYWYQQILGQGPKLLIQFQNNGVVDDSQLPKDRFSAERLKGVDSTLKIQPAKLEDSAVYLCASSLDRGAGRDYTFGSGTRLTVV.